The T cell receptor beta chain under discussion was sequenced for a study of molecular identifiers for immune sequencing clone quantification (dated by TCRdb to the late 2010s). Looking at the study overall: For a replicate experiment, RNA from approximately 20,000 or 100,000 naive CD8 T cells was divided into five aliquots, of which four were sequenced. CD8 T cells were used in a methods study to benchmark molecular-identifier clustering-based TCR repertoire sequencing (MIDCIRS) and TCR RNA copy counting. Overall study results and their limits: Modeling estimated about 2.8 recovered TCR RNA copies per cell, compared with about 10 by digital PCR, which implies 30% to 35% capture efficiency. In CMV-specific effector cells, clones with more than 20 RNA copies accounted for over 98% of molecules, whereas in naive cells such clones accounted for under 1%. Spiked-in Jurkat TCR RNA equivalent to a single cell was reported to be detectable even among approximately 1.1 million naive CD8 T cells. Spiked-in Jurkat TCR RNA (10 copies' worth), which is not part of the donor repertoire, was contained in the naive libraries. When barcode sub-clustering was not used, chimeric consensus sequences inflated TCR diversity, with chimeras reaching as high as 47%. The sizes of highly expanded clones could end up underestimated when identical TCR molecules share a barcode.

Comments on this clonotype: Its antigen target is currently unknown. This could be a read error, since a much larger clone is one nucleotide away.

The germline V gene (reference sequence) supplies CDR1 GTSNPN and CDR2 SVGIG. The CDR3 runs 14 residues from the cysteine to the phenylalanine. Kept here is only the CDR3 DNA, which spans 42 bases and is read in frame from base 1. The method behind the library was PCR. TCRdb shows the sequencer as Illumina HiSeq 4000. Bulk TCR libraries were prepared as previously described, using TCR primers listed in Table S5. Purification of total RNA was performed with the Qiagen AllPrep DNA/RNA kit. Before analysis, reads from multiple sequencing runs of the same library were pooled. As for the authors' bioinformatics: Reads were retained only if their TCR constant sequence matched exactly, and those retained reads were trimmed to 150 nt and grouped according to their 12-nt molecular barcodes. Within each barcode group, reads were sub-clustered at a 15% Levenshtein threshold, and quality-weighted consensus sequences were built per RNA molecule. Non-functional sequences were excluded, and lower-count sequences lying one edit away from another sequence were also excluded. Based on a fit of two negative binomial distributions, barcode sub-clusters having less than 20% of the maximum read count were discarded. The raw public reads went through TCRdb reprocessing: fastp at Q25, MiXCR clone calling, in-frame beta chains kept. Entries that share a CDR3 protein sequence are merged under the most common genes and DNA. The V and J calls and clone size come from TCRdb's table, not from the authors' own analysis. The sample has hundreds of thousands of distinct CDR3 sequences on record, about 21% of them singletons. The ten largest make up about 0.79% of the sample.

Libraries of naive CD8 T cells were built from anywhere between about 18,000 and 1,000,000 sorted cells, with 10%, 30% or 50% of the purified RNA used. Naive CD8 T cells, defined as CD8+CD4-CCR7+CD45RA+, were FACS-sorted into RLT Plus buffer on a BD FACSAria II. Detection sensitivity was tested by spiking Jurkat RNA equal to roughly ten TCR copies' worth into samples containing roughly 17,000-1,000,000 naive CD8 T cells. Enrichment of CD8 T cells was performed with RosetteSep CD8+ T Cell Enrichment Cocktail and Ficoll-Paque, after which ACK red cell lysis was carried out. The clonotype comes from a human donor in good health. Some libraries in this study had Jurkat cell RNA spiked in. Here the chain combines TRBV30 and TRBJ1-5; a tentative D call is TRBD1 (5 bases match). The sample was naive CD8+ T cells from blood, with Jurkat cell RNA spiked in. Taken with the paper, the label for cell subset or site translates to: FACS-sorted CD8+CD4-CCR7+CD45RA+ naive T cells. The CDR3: CACSVRWGNQPQHF. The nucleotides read TGTGCCTGTAGTGTACGCTGGGGGAATCAGCCCCAGCATTTT.